This TCR beta chain stems from a study of Ad26.COV2.S vaccination and SARS-CoV-2 variants (dated by TCRdb to about 2021). Some background on the complete study: Donors in the vaccine arm were drawn from COV1001, a multicentre, randomized, double-blind, placebo-controlled phase I-IIa trial testing Ad26.COV2.S in healthy adults. Ad26.COV2.S was administered intramuscularly at 5 x 10^10 or 1 x 10^11 viral particles, either as a single shot or as two shots given 56 days apart. TCRbeta repertoire sequencing served as the tool for gauging how specific and how broad the SARS-CoV-2-reactive T cell receptors were following Ad26.COV2.S vaccination. A total of approximately 32 samples were included in the TCR-sequenced set, comprising roughly 19 Ad26.COV2.S vaccine recipients, 5 placebo recipients and 8 SARS-CoV-2 convalescent individuals. Trial participants were randomized into five groups of five, in which low-dose or high-dose Ad26.COV2.S was given once or twice, or placebo was given on both occasions. Investigators remained blinded to trial group allocation during experiments and outcome assessment. The study at large found these results: The study was not powered for comparison of responses between vaccine doses or regimens. It was noted by the authors that total T cell responses may have been underestimated by the TCR breadth and depth analyses. Substantial breadth of spike-specific CD8+ and CD4+ T cell responses was reported after vaccination. Ad26.COV2.S recipients had higher spike-specific TCR breadth than placebo recipients (P = 0.0014). Vaccine and placebo recipients had similar non-spike TCR breadth, a finding consistent with the vaccine containing only spike.

Read against the paper, the sample's treatment or condition label means: roughly 20 received Ad26.COV2.S at low or high dose, single or two shots; about 5 received placebo; per-sample allocation not given. For vaccine and placebo recipients, repertoires were sequenced using samples collected on day 63 after the first injection. In Cohort 1b, about two dozen adults aged 18-55 years were enrolled at a single site in Boston, USA, between 29 July and 7 August 2020. Ad26.COV2.S was a replication-incompetent adenovirus type 26 vector that expressed a prefusion-stabilized SARS-CoV-2 spike protein derived from the original Wuhan strain. TCRbeta CDR3 regions were sequenced with the immunoSEQ Assay. After extraction, genomic DNA underwent amplification by bias-controlled multiplex PCR, followed by high-throughput sequencing. In the paper's pipeline: To quantify the absolute abundance of each unique TCRbeta CDR3 region, sequences were collapsed and filtered. T cell fraction was estimated by normalizing TCRbeta template counts to usable DNA, with usable DNA measured through amplification of reference genes found in all nucleated cells. Repertoire TCRs were annotated as SARS-CoV-2-specific when V gene, CDR3 amino acid sequence and J gene were exactly matched to a known reactive TCR set. The reference SARS-CoV-2 TCR set was derived from MIRA and filtered for enrichment in COVID-19-positive ImmuneCODE repertoires, a step that removed public or cross-reactive TCRs. Based on the MIRA antigens, annotated TCRs were further analysed at the level of specific ORF or position within ORF. Breadth was defined as the number of annotated unique rearrangements divided by the total number of unique productive rearrangements, and depth was defined as the summed frequency of the annotated unique rearrangements. Two-sided Wilcoxon rank-sum tests were applied when comparing TCR breadth between groups. TCRdb took this table from immuneACCESS and kept in-frame rearrangements with V and J called. Such tables lack part of the clones; where checked against another copy, unresolved V genes explain under half of the gap, and the rest is unexplained. Clonal size and the V and J genes are those of that table, whereas D and trimming came from the DNA. Here the sample has 410,000 or so clones; 90% occur a single time. Of the sample, 9.5% to 15% is held by the ten largest clones.

The germline V gene sets CDR1 to KGHSH and CDR2 to LQKENI. At the junction V is shortened by 4 bases and J by 2 bases; bases outside the gene matches: 1. Counted from cysteine to phenylalanine, this CDR3 has 14 amino acids. Only the CDR3 DNA stays, 42 bases, in frame from base 1. About this clone itself: Its antigen is currently not known. Base qualities are not at hand, and no much larger clone is one base apart.

Recombination joined TRBV18 with TRBJ2-1, and TRBD2 aligns with 8 junction nucleotides. The sequencing here drew on peripheral blood, taken in a trial of Ad26.COV2.S vaccine versus placebo. This receptor was obtained from a person aged 18-60 years who received the Ad26.COV2.S COVID-19 vaccine or a placebo. This receptor has the CDR3 CASSLTSAYNEQFF. The DNA is as follows: TGTGCCAGCTCACTGACTAGCGCCTACAATGAGCAGTTCTTC.